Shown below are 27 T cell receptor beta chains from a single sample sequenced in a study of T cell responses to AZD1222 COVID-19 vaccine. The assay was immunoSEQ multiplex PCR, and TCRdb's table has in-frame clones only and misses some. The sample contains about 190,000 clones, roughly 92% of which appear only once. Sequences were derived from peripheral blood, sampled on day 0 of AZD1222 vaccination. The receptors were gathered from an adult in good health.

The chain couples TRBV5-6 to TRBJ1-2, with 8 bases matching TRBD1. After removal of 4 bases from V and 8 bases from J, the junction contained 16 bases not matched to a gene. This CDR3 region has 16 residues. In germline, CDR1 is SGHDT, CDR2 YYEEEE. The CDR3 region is CASSTIRSGGALGYTF. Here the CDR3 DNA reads TGTGCCAGCAGCACCATACGATCAGGGGGCGCTTTAGGCTACACCTTC.

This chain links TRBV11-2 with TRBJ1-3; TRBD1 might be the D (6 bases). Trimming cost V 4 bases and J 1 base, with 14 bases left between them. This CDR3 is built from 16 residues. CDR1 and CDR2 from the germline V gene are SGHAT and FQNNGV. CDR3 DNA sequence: TGTGCCAGCAGCTCCATCCCCAGGGGTTCTGGAAACACCATATATTTT. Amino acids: CASSSIPRGSGNTIYF.

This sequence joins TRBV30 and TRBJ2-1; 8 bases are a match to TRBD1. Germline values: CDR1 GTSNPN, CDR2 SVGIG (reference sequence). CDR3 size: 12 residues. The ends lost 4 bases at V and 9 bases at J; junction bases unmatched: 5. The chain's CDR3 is CAWNQGAGEQFF. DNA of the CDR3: TGTGCCTGGAACCAGGGGGCCGGTGAGCAGTTCTTC.

The CDR3 nucleotides read TGTGCCAGCAGTTATGGGGGCACTGCAACTAATGAAAAACTGTTTTTT. Residues: CASSYGGTATNEKLFF. This chain connects TRBV6-6 to TRBJ1-4, with a weak D call TRBD1 (6 bases). CDR1 is MNHNY, CDR2 SVGAGI, per germline (reference sequence). The CDR3 runs 16 residues. Trimming left V 3 bases short and J 0 bases short, with 11 bases between.

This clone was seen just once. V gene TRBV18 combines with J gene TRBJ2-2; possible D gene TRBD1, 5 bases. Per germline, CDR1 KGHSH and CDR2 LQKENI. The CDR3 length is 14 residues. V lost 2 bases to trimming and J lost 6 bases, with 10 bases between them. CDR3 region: CASSPIQGSGELFF. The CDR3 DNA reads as TGTGCCAGCTCACCAATCCAGGGCTCCGGGGAGCTGTTTTTT.

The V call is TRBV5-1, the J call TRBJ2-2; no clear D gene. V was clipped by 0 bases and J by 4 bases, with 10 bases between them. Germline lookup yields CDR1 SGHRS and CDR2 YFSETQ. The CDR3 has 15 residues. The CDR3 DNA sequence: TGCGCCAGCAGCTTGGCCAGCCAGTTCACCGGGGAGCTGTTTTTT. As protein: CASSLASQFTGELFF.

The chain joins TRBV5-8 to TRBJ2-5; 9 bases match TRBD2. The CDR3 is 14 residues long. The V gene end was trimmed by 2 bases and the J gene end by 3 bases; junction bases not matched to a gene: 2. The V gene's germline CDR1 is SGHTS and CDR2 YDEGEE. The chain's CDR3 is CASSFSGGKETQYF. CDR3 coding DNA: TGTGCCAGCAGCTTTAGCGGGGGCAAAGAGACCCAGTACTTC.

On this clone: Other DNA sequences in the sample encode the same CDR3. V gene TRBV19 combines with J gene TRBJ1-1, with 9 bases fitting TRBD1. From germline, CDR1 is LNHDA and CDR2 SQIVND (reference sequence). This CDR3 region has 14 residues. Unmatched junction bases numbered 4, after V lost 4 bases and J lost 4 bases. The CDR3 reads CASSKGQGSTEAFF. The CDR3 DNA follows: TGTGCCAGTAGTAAGGGACAGGGCAGCACTGAAGCTTTCTTT.

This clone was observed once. The CDR3 DNA follows: TGTGCCAGCAGCGTAGGGAATGGAAACACCATATATTTT. Encoded protein: CASSVGNGNTIYF. V and J are TRBV9 and TRBJ1-3, with D uncertain. This CDR3 contains 13 residues. Germline CDR1 SGDLS, CDR2 YYNGEE. Trimming took off 0 bases at V and 3 bases at J, with 4 bases between the two ends. The full variable domain, in which reference TRBV9 and TRBJ1-3 provide the parts outside the CDR3, is DSGVTQTPKHLITATGQRVTLRCSPRSGDLSVYWYQQSLDQGLQFLIQYYNGEERAKGNILERFSAQQFPDLHSELNLSSLELGDSALYFCASSVGNGNTIYFGEGSWLTVV.

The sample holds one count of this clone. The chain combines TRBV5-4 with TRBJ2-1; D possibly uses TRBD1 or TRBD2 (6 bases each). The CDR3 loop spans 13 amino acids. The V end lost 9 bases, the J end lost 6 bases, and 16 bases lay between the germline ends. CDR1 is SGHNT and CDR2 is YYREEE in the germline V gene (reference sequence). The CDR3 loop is CAISQGGFNEQFF. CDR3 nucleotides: TGTGCCATCTCACAGGGAGGCTTCAATGAGCAGTTCTTC.

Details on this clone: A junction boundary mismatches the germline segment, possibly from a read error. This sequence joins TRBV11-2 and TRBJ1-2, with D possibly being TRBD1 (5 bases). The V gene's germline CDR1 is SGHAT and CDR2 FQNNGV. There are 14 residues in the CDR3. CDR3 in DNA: TGTGCCCGCAGCACGGGGGGGGAGGGATATGGCTACACCTTC. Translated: CARSTGGEGYGYTF.

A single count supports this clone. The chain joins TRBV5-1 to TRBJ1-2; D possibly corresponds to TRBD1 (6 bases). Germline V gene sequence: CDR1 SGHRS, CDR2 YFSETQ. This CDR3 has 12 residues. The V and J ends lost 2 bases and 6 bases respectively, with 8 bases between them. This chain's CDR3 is CASSFPGDGYTF. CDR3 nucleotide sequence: TGCGCCAGCAGCTTCCCAGGGGATGGCTACACCTTC.

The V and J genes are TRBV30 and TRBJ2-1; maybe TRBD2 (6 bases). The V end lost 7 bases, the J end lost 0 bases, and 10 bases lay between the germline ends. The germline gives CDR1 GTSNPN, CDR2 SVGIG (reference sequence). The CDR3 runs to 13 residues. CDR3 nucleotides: TGTGCCTCGGAGGGGAGCTCCTACAATGAGCAGTTCTTC. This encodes CASEGSSYNEQFF. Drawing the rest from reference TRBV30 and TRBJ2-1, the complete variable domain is SQTIHQWPATLVQPVGSPLSLECTVEGTSNPNLYWYRQAAGRGLQLLFYSVGIGQISSEVPQNLSASRPQDRQFILSSKKLLLSDSGFYLCASEGSSYNEQFFGPGTRLTVL.

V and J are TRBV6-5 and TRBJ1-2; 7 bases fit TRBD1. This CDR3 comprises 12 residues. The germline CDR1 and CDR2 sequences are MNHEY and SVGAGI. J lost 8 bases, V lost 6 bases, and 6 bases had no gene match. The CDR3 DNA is TGTGCCAGCAGGGGACAGAATCGGGGCTACACCTTC. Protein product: CASRGQNRGYTF.

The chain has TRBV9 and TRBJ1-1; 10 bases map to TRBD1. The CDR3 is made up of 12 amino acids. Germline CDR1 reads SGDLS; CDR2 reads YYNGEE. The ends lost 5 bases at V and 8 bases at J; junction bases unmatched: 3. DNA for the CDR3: TGTGCCAGCAGGGACAGGGGGGAAGAAGCTTTCTTT. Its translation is CASRDRGEEAFF.

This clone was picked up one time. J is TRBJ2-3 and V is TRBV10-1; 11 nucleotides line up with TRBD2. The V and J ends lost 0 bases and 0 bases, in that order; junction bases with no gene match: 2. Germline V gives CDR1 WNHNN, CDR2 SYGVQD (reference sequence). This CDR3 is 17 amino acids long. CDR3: CASSESTSGGSTDTQYF. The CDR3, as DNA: TGCGCCAGCAGTGAGTCTACTAGCGGGGGTAGCACAGATACGCAGTATTTT.

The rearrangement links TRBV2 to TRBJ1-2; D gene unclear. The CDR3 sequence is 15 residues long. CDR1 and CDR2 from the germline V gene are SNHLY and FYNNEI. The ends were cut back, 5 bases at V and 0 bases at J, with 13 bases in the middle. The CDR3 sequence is CASSRVQGPNYGYTF. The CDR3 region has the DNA TGTGCCAGCAGTAGAGTACAAGGTCCTAACTATGGCTACACCTTC.

The CDR3 region has the DNA TGCGCCAGCAGTGAGACACCCGAACCGCGGTATGGCTACACCTTC. Its translation is CASSETPEPRYGYTF. V usage is TRBV10-1 and J usage is TRBJ1-2; D remains unclear. V lost 2 bases to trimming and J lost 5 bases, with 15 bases between them. The V gene's germline CDR1 is WNHNN and CDR2 SYGVQD (reference sequence). The CDR3 has 15 amino acids.

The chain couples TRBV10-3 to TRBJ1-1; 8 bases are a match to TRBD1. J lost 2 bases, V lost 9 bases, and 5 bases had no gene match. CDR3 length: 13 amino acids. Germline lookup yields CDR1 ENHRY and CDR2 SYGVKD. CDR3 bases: TGTGCCATGTGCAGGGGGCCTAACACTGAAGCTTTCTTT. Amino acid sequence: CAMCRGPNTEAFF.

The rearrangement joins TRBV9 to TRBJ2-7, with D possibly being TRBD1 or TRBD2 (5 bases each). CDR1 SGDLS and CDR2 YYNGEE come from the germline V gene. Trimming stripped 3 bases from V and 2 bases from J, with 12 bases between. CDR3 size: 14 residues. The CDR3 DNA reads TGTGCCAGCAGCGGTTCGGGGCCAACCTACGAGCAGTACTTC. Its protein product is CASSGSGPTYEQYF. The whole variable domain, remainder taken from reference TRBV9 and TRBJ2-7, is DSGVTQTPKHLITATGQRVTLRCSPRSGDLSVYWYQQSLDQGLQFLIQYYNGEERAKGNILERFSAQQFPDLHSELNLSSLELGDSALYFCASSGSGPTYEQYFGPGTRLTVT.

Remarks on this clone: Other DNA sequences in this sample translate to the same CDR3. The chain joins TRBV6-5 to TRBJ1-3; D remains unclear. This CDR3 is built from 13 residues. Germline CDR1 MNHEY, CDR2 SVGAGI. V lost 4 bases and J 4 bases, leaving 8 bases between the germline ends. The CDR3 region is CASSLTGGNTIYF. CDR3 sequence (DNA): TGTGCCAGCAGTTTAACCGGGGGAAACACCATATATTTT.

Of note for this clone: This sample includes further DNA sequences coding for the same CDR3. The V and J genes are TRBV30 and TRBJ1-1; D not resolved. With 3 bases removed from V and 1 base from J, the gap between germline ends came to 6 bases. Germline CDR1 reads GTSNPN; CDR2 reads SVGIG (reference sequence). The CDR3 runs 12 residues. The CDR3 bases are TGTGCCTGGAGCCGGGAGAACACTGAAGCTTTCTTT. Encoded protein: CAWSRENTEAFF. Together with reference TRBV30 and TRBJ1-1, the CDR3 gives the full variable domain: SQTIHQWPATLVQPVGSPLSLECTVEGTSNPNLYWYRQAAGRGLQLLFYSVGIGQISSEVPQNLSASRPQDRQFILSSKKLLLSDSGFYLCAWSRENTEAFFGQGTRLTVV.

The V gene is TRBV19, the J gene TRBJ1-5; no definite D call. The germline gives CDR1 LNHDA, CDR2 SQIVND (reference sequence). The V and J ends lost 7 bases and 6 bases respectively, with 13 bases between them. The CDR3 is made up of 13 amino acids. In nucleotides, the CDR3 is TGTGCCAGTACTATGCGAATCGGTCAGCCCCAGCATTTT. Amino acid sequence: CASTMRIGQPQHF.

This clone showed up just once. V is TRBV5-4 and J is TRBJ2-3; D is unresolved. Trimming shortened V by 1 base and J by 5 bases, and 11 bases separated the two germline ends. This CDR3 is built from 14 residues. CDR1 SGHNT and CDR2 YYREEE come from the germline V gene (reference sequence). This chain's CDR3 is CASSLSGLGDTQYF. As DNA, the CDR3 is TGTGCCAGCAGCTTGTCGGGTTTAGGAGATACGCAGTATTTT. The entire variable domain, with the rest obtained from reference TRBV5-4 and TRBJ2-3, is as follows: ETGVTQSPTHLIKTRGQQVTLRCSSQSGHNTVSWYQQALGQGPQFIFQYYREEENGRGNFPPRFSGLQFPNYSSELNVNALELDDSALYLCASSLSGLGDTQYFGPGTRLTVL.

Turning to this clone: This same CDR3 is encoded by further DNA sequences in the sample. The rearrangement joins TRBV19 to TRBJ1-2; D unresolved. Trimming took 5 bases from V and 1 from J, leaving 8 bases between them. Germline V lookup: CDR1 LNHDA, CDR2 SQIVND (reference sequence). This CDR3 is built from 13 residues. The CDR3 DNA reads TGTGCCAGTAGTTCCGGTTTTAACTATGGCTACACCTTC. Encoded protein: CASSSGFNYGYTF.

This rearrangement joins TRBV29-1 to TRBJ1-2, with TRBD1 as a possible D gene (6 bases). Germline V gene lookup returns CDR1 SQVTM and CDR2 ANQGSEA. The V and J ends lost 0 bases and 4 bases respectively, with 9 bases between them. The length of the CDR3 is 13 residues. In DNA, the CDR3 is TGCAGCGTTGAAGAAGGGGGGACCTATGGCTACACCTTC. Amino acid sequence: CSVEEGGTYGYTF.

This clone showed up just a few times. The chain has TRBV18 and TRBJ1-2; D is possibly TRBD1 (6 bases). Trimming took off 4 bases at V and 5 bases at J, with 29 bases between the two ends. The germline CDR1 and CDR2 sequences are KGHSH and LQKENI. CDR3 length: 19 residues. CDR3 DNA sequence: TGTGCCAGCTCACAATATAAAGGGTCGGACAGTAGAGTATGGTATGGCTACACCTTC. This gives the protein CASSQYKGSDSRVWYGYTF.